The entry below gives a single T cell receptor (beta chain) sequence along with its context. Sequencing used immunoSEQ multiplex PCR; TCRdb keeps in-frame clones, though not all of them. The sample consists of 35,000 to 45,000 clones, roughly 90% of them appearing once. These data originate in a study of graft-versus-host responses after intestinal transplantation. V lost 6 bases, J lost 3 bases, and 15 bases stayed unmatched. Germline V gene lookup returns CDR1 MDHEN and CDR2 SYDVKM. The length of the CDR3 is 17 residues. This sequence was found in a human patient who received an intestinal transplant, so some T cells may come from the graft donor. The input for sequencing was PBMCs, taken 524 days after transplant. The chain recombines TRBV28 with TRBJ2-7, with 9 bases fitting TRBD2. CDR3 amino acids: CASSSQRWREGRYEQYF. The CDR3 coding sequence is TGTGCCAGCAGCTCCCAACGGTGGCGGGAGGGCCGCTACGAGCAGTACTTC.